The next 32 T cell receptor beta chains were all read from a single sample in a study of PD-L1 blockade in urothelial cancer. As for time point: pretreatment peripheral blood. Profiling relied on immunoSEQ multiplex PCR, and the TCRdb table lists in-frame clones only, not all of them. The sample yields about 45,000 clones, about 88% seen once. Source: PBMCs, taken around atezolizumab (anti-PD-L1) treatment. These receptors were taken from a donor aged 40 or over with urothelial cancer.

This chain links TRBV7-2 with TRBJ2-7, with TRBD1 matching over 10 bases. V trimming: 1 base; J trimming: 5 bases; junction bases outside the gene matches: 5. Germline V lookup: CDR1 SGHTA, CDR2 FQGNSA. There are 15 residues in the CDR3. The CDR3 region is CASSLGGQGYDEQYF. For the CDR3, the DNA is TGTGCCAGCAGCTTAGGGGGACAGGGGTACGACGAGCAGTACTTC. Filled out from reference TRBV7-2 and TRBJ2-7, the complete variable domain reads GAGVSQSPSNKVTEKGKDVELRCDPISGHTALYWYRQSLGQGLEFLIYFQGNSAPDKSGLPSDRFSAERTGGSVSTLTIQRTQQEDSAVYLCASSLGGQGYDEQYFGPGTRLTVT.

This clone appeared a few times. This chain uses TRBV19 with TRBJ1-1; 7 nucleotides agree with TRBD1. This CDR3 region has 15 residues. Germline CDR1 and CDR2: LNHDA and SQIVND (reference sequence). V gave up 4 bases and J gave up 4 bases; unmatched junction bases: 9. Here the CDR3 DNA reads TGTGCCAGTAGTAACGCTTGGGCAGGGGGCACTGAAGCTTTCTTT. Translating gives CASSNAWAGGTEAFF.

This chain connects TRBV7-2 to TRBJ2-5; a possible D gene is TRBD2 (6 bases). The CDR3 is 15 residues long. V lost 5 bases, J lost 5 bases, and 18 bases lay in between. CDR1 and CDR2 (germline): SGHTA, FQGNSA. As DNA, the CDR3 is TGTGCCAGCAGCCCCTCTGTGGGAGGTTCGGAGACCCAGTACTTC. Protein sequence: CASSPSVGGSETQYF.

The chain joins TRBV5-4 to TRBJ1-1, with a tentative D call TRBD1 (6 bases). Trimming left V 2 bases short and J 5 bases short, with 22 bases between. The CDR3 totals 17 residues. The germline gives CDR1 SGHNT, CDR2 YYREEE (reference sequence). The CDR3: CASSFSGTSKVGTEAFF. In nucleotides, the CDR3 is TGTGCCAGCAGCTTCTCCGGGACATCCAAGGTTGGGACTGAAGCTTTCTTT.

This chain connects TRBV7-8 to TRBJ2-7; 11 nucleotides agree with TRBD1. This CDR3 spans 15 amino acids. Germline loops: CDR1 SGHVS, CDR2 FQNEAQ. Trimming at V came to 5 bases and at J to 3 bases, leaving 6 bases not matched to a gene. The CDR3 sequence: CASSLGQGAFYEQYF. The CDR3 DNA sequence: TGTGCCAGCAGCCTAGGACAGGGGGCTTTCTACGAGCAGTACTTC.

The gene calls are TRBV6-1 and TRBJ1-2, with 8 positions matching TRBD1. The CDR3 loop spans 14 amino acids. The germline V gene has CDR1 MNHNS and CDR2 SASEGT. J was trimmed by 3 bases and V by 7 bases; bases with no gene match: 7. CDR3 DNA: TGTGCCAGCACCCCAGGGGGCCCCTACTATGGCTACACCTTC. It codes for CASTPGGPYYGYTF.

This rearrangement joins TRBV28 to TRBJ2-7; 10 nucleotides agree with TRBD1. The V segment lost 11 bases and the J segment 4 bases; nucleotides outside the gene matches: 5. The germline V gene has CDR1 MDHEN and CDR2 SYDVKM. This CDR3 has 12 residues. Here the CDR3 DNA reads TGTGCCCCCCGGGACAGGGGATACGAGCAGTACTTC. Amino acid sequence: CAPRDRGYEQYF.

This rearrangement joins TRBV27 to TRBJ2-6; 11 bases align to TRBD1. The V gene end was trimmed by 5 bases and the J gene end by 0 bases; junction bases not matched to a gene: 6. The CDR3 consists of 18 residues. In germline, CDR1 is MNHEY, CDR2 SMNVEV (reference sequence). Written as DNA, the CDR3 is TGTGCCAGCAGTCCCGGACAGGGGGCCAGCTCTGGGGCCAACGTCCTGACTTTC. As protein: CASSPGQGASSGANVLTF. Looking up the rest from reference TRBV27 and TRBJ2-6 gives the full variable domain: EAQVTQNPRYLITVTGKKLTVTCSQNMNHEYMSWYRQDPGLGLRQIYYSMNVEVTDKGDVPEGYKVSRKEKRNFPLILESPSPNQTSLYFCASSPGQGASSGANVLTFGAGSRLTVL.

The V call is TRBV12-5, the J call TRBJ2-1, with D perhaps matching TRBD2 (5 bases). The CDR3 totals 14 residues. Trimming took off 2 bases at V and 2 bases at J, with 7 bases between the two ends. CDR1 and CDR2 (germline): LGHNT, FRNRAP. CDR3 protein: CASGLRGPYNEQFF. CDR3 sequence (DNA): TGTGCTAGTGGTTTGCGCGGGCCCTACAATGAGCAGTTCTTC.

The J gene is TRBJ2-2, the V gene TRBV7-6, with 7 nucleotides matching TRBD2. The CDR3 sequence is 17 residues long. CDR1 is SGHVS, CDR2 FNYEAQ, per germline. The V segment lost 5 bases and the J segment 0 bases; nucleotides outside the gene matches: 9. The CDR3 here is CASSPVGAGANTGELFF. CDR3 coding DNA: TGTGCCAGCAGCCCGGTTGGGGCGGGAGCGAACACCGGGGAGCTGTTTTTT.

The rearrangement uses TRBV7-2 and TRBJ1-2; 8 nucleotides match TRBD1. The CDR3 is 13 residues long. J was trimmed by 8 bases and V by 5 bases; bases with no gene match: 7. From germline, CDR1 is SGHTA and CDR2 FQGNSA. The CDR3 spells CASSPDRQGGYTF. CDR3 nucleotide sequence: TGTGCCAGCAGCCCAGACCGACAGGGGGGCTACACCTTC.

The chain has TRBV5-1 and TRBJ2-5; TRBD1 aligns across 9 bases. This CDR3 comprises 15 residues. CDR1 and CDR2 (germline): SGHRS, YFSETQ. Trimming at V came to 4 bases and at J to 4 bases, leaving 8 bases not matched to a gene. The CDR3 DNA is TGCGCCAGCAGCGCTGACGGACAGGGGAGAGAGACCCAGTACTTC. Translation: CASSADGQGRETQYF.

Notes on this clone: At one boundary the junction diverges from the germline segment, which might be a read error. J is TRBJ2-3 and V is TRBV6-6; 10 positions agree with TRBD2. CDR1 and CDR2 (germline): MNHNY, SVGAGI (reference sequence). The CDR3 sequence is 16 residues long. The CDR3 coding sequence is TGTGCCAGCAGTGACTCTAGCGGGGGAGGGACAGATACGCAGTATTTT. Protein sequence: CASSDSSGGGTDTQYF.

J is TRBJ2-5 and V is TRBV19; 14 bases map to TRBD2. CDR1 is LNHDA and CDR2 is SQIVND in the germline V gene (reference sequence). Unmatched junction bases numbered 10, after V lost 6 bases and J lost 4 bases. This CDR3 region has 17 residues. DNA for the CDR3: TGTGCCAGTAGCCCGGGACTAGCGGGAGCATTGGGAGAGACCCAGTACTTC. It encodes CASSPGLAGALGETQYF.

The chain carries TRBV5-1 and TRBJ2-5, with 9 positions matching TRBD1. CDR1 is SGHRS, CDR2 YFSETQ, per germline. V dropped 4 bases and J dropped 5; count of bases not matched to a gene: 6. The CDR3 length is 14 residues. The CDR3 loop reads CASSPNRGQETQYF. The CDR3 DNA sequence: TGCGCCAGCAGCCCCAACAGGGGGCAGGAGACCCAGTACTTC.

In nucleotides, the CDR3 is TGTGCCAGCAGCTTACCCAGGACCTACAATGAGCAGTTCTTC. Residues: CASSLPRTYNEQFF. The rearrangement links TRBV7-2 to TRBJ2-1, with D unclear. The germline V gene has CDR1 SGHTA and CDR2 FQGNSA. The ends were cut back, 2 bases at V and 2 bases at J, with 7 bases in the middle. The CDR3 length is 14 residues.

The rearrangement uses TRBV7-6 and TRBJ2-1; TRBD2 might be the D (5 bases). CDR1 and CDR2 (germline): SGHVS, FNYEAQ. There are 13 residues in the CDR3. Trimming left V 1 base short and J 10 bases short, with 11 bases between. The CDR3 spells CASSLGPTGEQFF. The CDR3 nucleotides are TGTGCCAGCAGCTTAGGTCCGACGGGGGAGCAGTTCTTC.

The CDR3 nucleotides read TGCGCCAGCAGCATACTAGCGGGAGAGGGTTGGTACGAGCAGTACTTC. Its protein product is CASSILAGEGWYEQYF. The chain employs TRBV5-1 and TRBJ2-7; 11 bases agree with TRBD2. This CDR3 has 16 residues. Losses at the gene ends were 4 bases for V and 4 bases for J; bases not matched to a gene: 10. Germline V gene lookup returns CDR1 SGHRS and CDR2 YFSETQ. The variable domain in full, with the rest retrieved from reference TRBV5-1 and TRBJ2-7, is KAGVTQTPRYLIKTRGQQVTLSCSPISGHRSVSWYQQTPGQGLQFLFEYFSETQRNKGNFPGRFSGRQFSNSRSEMNVSTLELGDSALYLCASSILAGEGWYEQYFGPGTRLTVT.

This chain links TRBV5-1 with TRBJ2-5; D may be TRBD2 (6 bases). Germline assignment: CDR1 SGHRS and CDR2 YFSETQ. The CDR3 extends over 14 amino acids. V lost 6 bases and J lost 7, with 19 bases in between. For the CDR3, the DNA is TGCGCCAGCACCCAAGGTTCGGGGGTGGGGACCCAGTACTTC. Its translation: CASTQGSGVGTQYF.

This chain connects TRBV19 to TRBJ2-7, with D possibly being TRBD1 (6 bases). The CDR3 has 13 amino acids. From germline, CDR1 is LNHDA and CDR2 SQIVND (reference sequence). V lost 4 bases and J lost 2, with 9 bases in between. The CDR3 protein is CASSTQGPYEQYF. The DNA for the CDR3 is TGTGCCAGTAGTACCCAGGGGCCCTACGAGCAGTACTTC.

Worth noting for this clone: One end of the junction is discordant with germline, which a read error may explain. The chain is built from TRBV30 and TRBJ1-2; D possibly corresponds to TRBD1 (5 bases). Germline CDR1 is GTSNPN and CDR2 is SVGIG (reference sequence). The CDR3 spans 12 residues. CDR3: CARSVGHYGYTF. Here the CDR3 DNA reads TGTGCCCGGAGTGTGGGGCACTATGGCTACACCTTC.

V and J are TRBV27 and TRBJ2-3, with D tentatively TRBD2 (7 bases). This CDR3 spans 16 amino acids. Germline V gene data show CDR1 as MNHEY and CDR2 as SMNVEV (reference sequence). The germline V and J ends were trimmed by 5 bases and 3 bases, with 18 bases remaining between them. CDR3 loop: CASSRAWGGRTDTQYF. The CDR3 nucleotides read TGTGCCAGCAGTAGGGCGTGGGGGGGGCGAACAGATACGCAGTATTTT.

This clone was counted a single time. V usage is TRBV25-1 and J usage is TRBJ1-1; TRBD1 matches 9 bases. Trimming at V came to 6 bases and at J to 5 bases, leaving 10 bases not matched to a gene. The CDR3 is 15 amino acids. The V gene's germline CDR1 is MGHDK and CDR2 SYGVNS. This CDR3 reads CASSLPGTGRTEAFF. The CDR3 region has the DNA TGTGCCAGCAGCCTTCCCGGGACAGGGAGAACTGAAGCTTTCTTT.

The V call is TRBV12-5, the J call TRBJ1-1; no firm D call. Between the trimmed V and J ends, which lost 5 bases and 4 bases, there was a span of 5 bases. CDR1 LGHNT and CDR2 FRNRAP come from the germline V gene. The CDR3 is 11 amino acids. The CDR3 loop is CASGLRTEAFF. The CDR3 nucleotides read TGTGCTAGTGGTCTTCGCACTGAAGCTTTCTTT.

The chain joins TRBV18 to TRBJ1-1, with D possibly being TRBD1 (5 bases). V lost 1 base and J 4 bases, leaving 10 bases between the germline ends. The CDR3 is made up of 14 amino acids. Germline values: CDR1 KGHSH, CDR2 LQKENI. The CDR3 region has the DNA TGTGCCAGCTCACCACGGGTGGGGGGCACTGAAGCTTTCTTT. Translating it yields CASSPRVGGTEAFF.

V and J are TRBV7-2 and TRBJ2-7, with D maybe TRBD2 (6 bases). Trimming took off 1 base at V and 2 bases at J, with 15 bases between the two ends. The CDR3 covers 16 residues. The germline gives CDR1 SGHTA, CDR2 FQGNSA. In DNA form, the CDR3 reads TGTGCCAGCAGCTTAGGGGCCAGCGGAGGGGCCTACGAGCAGTACTTC. Residues: CASSLGASGGAYEQYF. Supplemented by reference TRBV7-2 and TRBJ2-7, the full variable domain reads GAGVSQSPSNKVTEKGKDVELRCDPISGHTALYWYRQSLGQGLEFLIYFQGNSAPDKSGLPSDRFSAERTGGSVSTLTIQRTQQEDSAVYLCASSLGASGGAYEQYFGPGTRLTVT.

The CDR3 is CASSDGTGLGYGYTF. CDR3 bases: TGTGCCAGCAGCGACGGGACAGGGCTTGGCTATGGCTACACCTTC. The J gene is TRBJ1-2, the V gene TRBV9; 9 bases align to TRBD1. Germline CDR1 SGDLS, CDR2 YYNGEE. The CDR3 is made up of 15 amino acids. The ends lost 3 bases at V and 4 bases at J; junction bases unmatched: 7. Full variable domain (missing parts from reference TRBV9 and TRBJ1-2): DSGVTQTPKHLITATGQRVTLRCSPRSGDLSVYWYQQSLDQGLQFLIQYYNGEERAKGNILERFSAQQFPDLHSELNLSSLELGDSALYFCASSDGTGLGYGYTFGSGTRLTVV.

The chain combines TRBV7-2 with TRBJ2-1; 12 bases line up with TRBD2. V trimming: 1 base; J trimming: 4 bases; junction bases outside the gene matches: 2. CDR3 length equals 16 residues. Looked up from germline, CDR1 is SGHTA and CDR2 is FQGNSA. CDR3 in amino acids: CASSLVGLAGYNEQFF. CDR3 DNA sequence: TGTGCCAGCAGCTTAGTTGGACTAGCGGGGTACAATGAGCAGTTCTTC.

The chain links TRBV6-5 to TRBJ2-7; D is unclear. The CDR3 runs 13 residues. Per germline, CDR1 MNHEY and CDR2 SVGAGI. V lost 0 bases and J lost 3, with 6 bases in between. The CDR3 loop is CASSYSEYYEQYF. DNA of the CDR3: TGTGCCAGCAGTTACTCCGAGTACTACGAGCAGTACTTC.

Here the CDR3 reads CASSFGHGRATDTQYF. The CDR3 DNA is TGCGCCAGCAGCTTTGGTCACGGGAGGGCGACAGATACGCAGTATTTT. V is TRBV5-1 and J is TRBJ2-3; 8 bases align to TRBD2. Unmatched junction bases numbered 8, after V lost 2 bases and J lost 3 bases. The CDR3 spans 16 residues. The germline V gene encodes CDR1 SGHRS and CDR2 YFSETQ.

The V and J genes are TRBV6-4 and TRBJ2-7; D is unclear. Trimming left V 0 bases short and J 4 bases short, with 10 bases between. The CDR3 runs 14 residues. CDR1 and CDR2 from the germline V gene are MRHNA and SNTAGT. This chain's CDR3 is CASSDSGWRYEQYF. The DNA of the CDR3 is TGTGCCAGCAGTGACTCTGGTTGGCGGTACGAGCAGTACTTC.

The chain is built from TRBV5-5 and TRBJ2-7; tentatively, D is TRBD2 (6 bases). The germline V gene encodes CDR1 SGHKS and CDR2 YYEKEE (reference sequence). Trimming shortened V by 4 bases and J by 3 bases, and 17 bases separated the two germline ends. The CDR3 has 15 amino acids. In nucleotides, the CDR3 is TGTGCCAGCAGCCGAGCCGGGACTTACCTCTACGAGCAGTACTTC. Protein: CASSRAGTYLYEQYF.